This is a list of T cell receptor beta chains from one sample in a study of cytomegalovirus exposure and HLA in healthy donors. The method was immunoSEQ multiplex PCR; TCRdb's version includes in-frame clones alone and lacks a portion of them. The sample carries 150,000 to 200,000 clones, approximately 85% recorded once. The sequencing input was PBMCs. Receptor source: a woman between 45 and 60 years old in good health and CMV-seronegative. CDR3s include the opening cysteine and the closing phenylalanine or tryptophan. A D gene is named only where the DNA matches it firmly. Clone size is given for some rows only: seen once, a few or many times, or a class if the clone is expanded.

v_call: TRBV11-2
d_call: -
j_call: TRBJ1-1
clone_size: -
cdr3_aa: CASSLDWGVMNTEAFF
cdr3_nt: TGTGCCAGCAGCTTAGACTGGGGAGTGATGAACACTGAAGCTTTCTTT

v_call: TRBV18
d_call: TRBD2
j_call: TRBJ2-1
clone_size: -
cdr3_aa: CASSPLGAGVGNEQFF
cdr3_nt: TGTGCCAGCTCACCCTTGGGTGCGGGAGTGGGAAATGAGCAGTTCTTC

v_call: TRBV6-1
d_call: -
j_call: TRBJ1-1
clone_size: -
cdr3_aa: CASRFDSSNTEAFF
cdr3_nt: TGTGCCAGCAGGTTTGACAGCTCGAACACTGAAGCTTTCTTT

v_call: TRBV6-6
d_call: -
j_call: TRBJ1-4
clone_size: -
cdr3_aa: CASSYGRGRERRKLFF
cdr3_nt: TGTGCCAGCAGTTACGGGCGAGGCCGGGAGAGGCGAAAACTGTTTTTT

v_call: TRBV6-1
d_call: TRBD2
j_call: TRBJ2-7
clone_size: -
cdr3_aa: CATAASGTYEQYF
cdr3_nt: TGTGCCACTGCGGCTAGCGGGACGTACGAGCAGTACTTC

v_call: TRBV18
d_call: TRBD2
j_call: TRBJ2-1
clone_size: -
cdr3_aa: CASSRRTSGSLSYNEQFF
cdr3_nt: TGTGCCAGCTCACGCCGGACTAGCGGGAGTTTGTCCTACAATGAGCAGTTCTTC

v_call: TRBV7-8
d_call: TRBD1
j_call: TRBJ2-5
clone_size: -
cdr3_aa: CASSSWTGRETQYF
cdr3_nt: TGTGCCAGCAGCTCCTGGACAGGGAGAGAGACCCAGTACTTC

v_call: TRBV7-9
d_call: TRBD1
j_call: TRBJ1-1
clone_size: -
cdr3_aa: CACSLTGVTEAFF
cdr3_nt: TGTGCCTGCAGCTTAACAGGGGTCACTGAAGCTTTCTTT

v_call: TRBV29-1
d_call: -
j_call: TRBJ1-2
clone_size: once
cdr3_aa: CSVEGHRNYGYTF
cdr3_nt: TGCAGCGTTGAGGGACATAGGAACTATGGCTACACCTTC

v_call: TRBV5-1
d_call: -
j_call: TRBJ2-3
clone_size: -
cdr3_aa: CASSWIAESTDTQYF
cdr3_nt: TGCGCCAGCAGCTGGATAGCGGAAAGCACAGATACGCAGTATTTT

v_call: TRBV4-2
d_call: -
j_call: TRBJ2-7
clone_size: -
cdr3_aa: CASSLLGGFETYEQYF
cdr3_nt: TGTGCCAGCAGCCTCCTCGGGGGTTTCGAAACCTACGAGCAGTACTTC

v_call: TRBV9
d_call: TRBD2
j_call: TRBJ2-1
clone_size: -
cdr3_aa: CASSTAEGLAGGSSYNEQFF
cdr3_nt: TGTGCCAGCAGCACCGCGGAGGGACTAGCGGGAGGGAGCTCCTACAATGAGCAGTTCTTC

v_call: TRBV7-2
d_call: TRBD2
j_call: TRBJ2-1
clone_size: -
cdr3_aa: CASSEGGRVDNEQFF
cdr3_nt: TGTGCCAGCAGCGAGGGCGGGAGGGTGGACAATGAGCAGTTCTTC

v_call: TRBV6-1
d_call: -
j_call: TRBJ1-3
clone_size: -
cdr3_aa: CASSERLISGNTIYF
cdr3_nt: TGTGCCAGCAGCGAAAGACTTATCTCTGGAAACACCATATATTTT

v_call: TRBV30
d_call: TRBD1
j_call: TRBJ1-4
clone_size: -
cdr3_aa: CAWSGTGFGGEKLFF
cdr3_nt: TGTGCCTGGAGTGGGACAGGATTTGGGGGGGAAAAACTGTTTTTT

v_call: TRBV5-1
d_call: TRBD1
j_call: TRBJ1-2
clone_size: -
cdr3_aa: CASSPGTANYGYTF
cdr3_nt: TGCGCCAGCAGCCCCGGGACAGCTAACTATGGCTACACCTTC

v_call: TRBV27
d_call: TRBD2
j_call: TRBJ2-1
clone_size: -
cdr3_aa: CASSLILAGLSYNEQFF
cdr3_nt: TGTGCCAGCAGTTTGATTCTAGCGGGTCTCTCCTACAATGAGCAGTTCTTC

v_call: TRBV7-2
d_call: TRBD2
j_call: TRBJ2-3
clone_size: -
cdr3_aa: CASSPWGGTTDTQYF
cdr3_nt: TGTGCCAGCAGCCCGTGGGGGGGAACGACAGATACGCAGTATTTT

v_call: TRBV27
d_call: -
j_call: TRBJ1-3
clone_size: -
cdr3_aa: CASSRTVSGNTIYF
cdr3_nt: TGTGCCAGCAGCCGGACAGTCTCTGGAAACACCATATATTTT

v_call: TRBV4-1
d_call: -
j_call: TRBJ2-7
clone_size: -
cdr3_aa: CASSQDLTPKYEQYF
cdr3_nt: TGCGCCAGCAGCCAAGATTTGACACCCAAATACGAGCAGTACTTC

v_call: TRBV7-2
d_call: -
j_call: TRBJ1-1
clone_size: -
cdr3_aa: CASSPLRFGQSRTEAFF
cdr3_nt: TGTGCCAGCAGCCCCTTGAGGTTCGGCCAGTCCCGCACTGAAGCTTTCTTT

v_call: TRBV5-1
d_call: -
j_call: TRBJ2-2
clone_size: -
cdr3_aa: CASSLSSLSGELFF
cdr3_nt: TGCGCCAGCAGCTTGTCTAGTTTAAGCGGGGAGCTGTTTTTT

v_call: TRBV6-1
d_call: -
j_call: TRBJ2-5
clone_size: few
cdr3_aa: CASSERRGETQYF
cdr3_nt: TGTGCCAGCAGTGAGCGGCGGGGAGAGACCCAGTACTTC

v_call: TRBV7-9
d_call: TRBD1
j_call: TRBJ2-1
clone_size: -
cdr3_aa: CSSSPTVGQGSYNEQFF
cdr3_nt: TGTTCCAGCAGCCCTACTGTGGGACAGGGCTCCTACAATGAGCAGTTCTTC

v_call: TRBV6-6
d_call: -
j_call: TRBJ1-5
clone_size: -
cdr3_aa: CASSDGGRNNQPQHF
cdr3_nt: TGTGCCAGCAGTGACGGAGGGCGGAACAATCAGCCCCAGCATTTT

v_call: TRBV11-2
d_call: -
j_call: TRBJ1-4
clone_size: -
cdr3_aa: CASSSEAATTNEKLFF
cdr3_nt: TGTGCCAGCAGCTCTGAGGCGGCTACAACTAATGAAAAACTGTTTTTT

v_call: TRBV5-1
d_call: -
j_call: TRBJ2-1
clone_size: -
cdr3_aa: CASSLGGQPYNEQFF
cdr3_nt: TGCGCCAGCAGCTTGGGGGGGCAACCCTACAATGAGCAGTTCTTC

v_call: TRBV4-1
d_call: TRBD1
j_call: TRBJ1-5
clone_size: -
cdr3_aa: CASSQADRDNQPQHF
cdr3_nt: TGCGCCAGCAGCCAGGCCGACAGGGATAATCAGCCCCAGCATTTT

v_call: TRBV28
d_call: TRBD1
j_call: TRBJ2-1
clone_size: few
cdr3_aa: CASKGQGSDEQFF
cdr3_nt: TGTGCCAGCAAAGGACAGGGTAGCGATGAGCAGTTCTTC

v_call: TRBV5-6
d_call: -
j_call: TRBJ1-2
clone_size: -
cdr3_aa: CASSLTGQGSGYTF
cdr3_nt: TGTGCCAGCAGCTTGACGGGGCAGGGGAGTGGCTACACCTTC

v_call: TRBV18
d_call: -
j_call: TRBJ1-5
clone_size: -
cdr3_aa: CASSPTGSLQPQHF
cdr3_nt: TGTGCCAGCTCTCCGACAGGCTCACTTCAGCCCCAGCATTTT

v_call: TRBV7-9
d_call: -
j_call: TRBJ2-1
clone_size: -
cdr3_aa: CASSLALRDVEQFF
cdr3_nt: TGTGCCAGCAGCTTAGCTTTGCGGGACGTTGAGCAGTTCTTC

v_call: TRBV6-1
d_call: -
j_call: TRBJ2-1
clone_size: -
cdr3_aa: CATRNLGSYNEQFF
cdr3_nt: TGTGCCACTCGTAACCTCGGCTCCTACAATGAGCAGTTCTTC

v_call: TRBV7-3
d_call: TRBD2
j_call: TRBJ2-7
clone_size: -
cdr3_aa: CASSSGLAGSEQYF
cdr3_nt: TGTGCCAGCAGCTCGGGACTAGCGGGTTCCGAGCAGTACTTC

v_call: TRBV10-3
d_call: -
j_call: TRBJ2-7
clone_size: once
cdr3_aa: CAISDRTNQSYEQYF
cdr3_nt: TGTGCCATCAGTGACCGGACAAACCAATCCTACGAGCAGTACTTC

v_call: TRBV4-1
d_call: -
j_call: TRBJ2-1
clone_size: -
cdr3_aa: CASSQTGGNEQFF
cdr3_nt: TGCGCCAGCAGCCAAACCGGAGGGAATGAGCAGTTCTTC

v_call: TRBV7-9
d_call: TRBD1
j_call: TRBJ1-5
clone_size: few
cdr3_aa: CASSLTGIQPQHF
cdr3_nt: TGTGCCAGCAGCTTGACAGGGATTCAGCCCCAGCATTTT

v_call: TRBV6-1
d_call: TRBD1
j_call: TRBJ1-2
clone_size: -
cdr3_aa: CASSTQGTNYGYTF
cdr3_nt: TGTGCCAGCAGCACACAGGGGACCAACTATGGCTACACCTTC

v_call: TRBV7-8
d_call: TRBD1
j_call: TRBJ1-1
clone_size: -
cdr3_aa: CASSLGGGTGRNTEAFF
cdr3_nt: TGTGCCAGCAGCTTAGGAGGGGGGACAGGGAGGAACACTGAAGCTTTCTTT

v_call: TRBV5-1
d_call: TRBD1
j_call: TRBJ2-7
clone_size: -
cdr3_aa: CASSLGGVGQGPYEQYF
cdr3_nt: TGCGCCAGCAGCTTGGGAGGGGTAGGACAGGGACCCTACGAGCAGTACTTC

v_call: TRBV6-4
d_call: -
j_call: TRBJ2-1
clone_size: -
cdr3_aa: CASSEPGLPYNEQFF
cdr3_nt: TGTGCCAGCAGTGAACCAGGACTGCCATACAATGAGCAGTTCTTC

v_call: TRBV27
d_call: -
j_call: TRBJ2-7
clone_size: -
cdr3_aa: CASSLWGGGYEQYF
cdr3_nt: TGTGCCAGCAGTTTATGGGGGGGCGGCTACGAGCAGTACTTC

v_call: TRBV5-5
d_call: -
j_call: TRBJ1-2
clone_size: -
cdr3_aa: CASSLQAGHVGYTF
cdr3_nt: TGTGCCAGCAGCTTGCAGGCAGGTCATGTTGGCTACACCTTC

v_call: TRBV27
d_call: TRBD2
j_call: TRBJ2-1
clone_size: -
cdr3_aa: CASSSSGTSGTYNEQFF
cdr3_nt: TGTGCCAGCAGTTCGTCTGGGACTAGCGGAACCTACAATGAGCAGTTCTTC

v_call: TRBV6-5
d_call: TRBD1
j_call: TRBJ2-7
clone_size: -
cdr3_aa: CASSSGQALYEQYF
cdr3_nt: TGTGCCAGCAGTTCGGGACAGGCCCTCTACGAGCAGTACTTC

v_call: TRBV30
d_call: TRBD2
j_call: TRBJ2-5
clone_size: -
cdr3_aa: CAWVGRTSGRETQYF
cdr3_nt: TGTGCCTGGGTGGGACGGACTAGCGGTAGAGAGACCCAGTACTTC

v_call: TRBV9
d_call: TRBD1
j_call: TRBJ1-1
clone_size: once
cdr3_aa: CASSPGTGGFTEAFF
cdr3_nt: TGTGCCAGCAGCCCCGGGACAGGGGGTTTCACTGAAGCTTTCTTT

v_call: TRBV27
d_call: -
j_call: TRBJ2-5
clone_size: -
cdr3_aa: CASSLSAPGETQYF
cdr3_nt: TGTGCCAGCAGTTTATCGGCCCCGGGAGAGACCCAGTACTTC

v_call: TRBV7-2
d_call: -
j_call: TRBJ2-7
clone_size: -
cdr3_aa: CASSFGVAYEQYF
cdr3_nt: TGTGCCAGCAGCTTCGGAGTTGCCTACGAGCAGTACTTC

v_call: TRBV4-1
d_call: -
j_call: TRBJ2-2
clone_size: -
cdr3_aa: CASSLLNTGMNTGELFF
cdr3_nt: TGCGCCAGCAGCCTCCTCAACACAGGGATGAACACCGGGGAGCTGTTTTTT

v_call: TRBV6-6
d_call: TRBD2
j_call: TRBJ2-4
clone_size: -
cdr3_aa: CASSYSGLAGGNIQYF
cdr3_nt: TGTGCCAGCAGTTACTCGGGACTAGCGGGAGGGAACATTCAGTACTTC

v_call: TRBV14
d_call: TRBD2
j_call: TRBJ2-1
clone_size: -
cdr3_aa: CASSQDFGGSYNEQFF
cdr3_nt: TGTGCCAGCAGCCAAGACTTCGGCGGGAGCTACAATGAGCAGTTCTTC

v_call: TRBV4-3
d_call: TRBD1
j_call: TRBJ1-2
clone_size: -
cdr3_aa: CASSQGQGAQIYGYTF
cdr3_nt: TGCGCCAGCAGCCAAGGACAGGGGGCCCAAATCTATGGCTACACCTTC

v_call: TRBV10-3
d_call: -
j_call: TRBJ2-6
clone_size: -
cdr3_aa: CAIRDSAGANVLTF
cdr3_nt: TGTGCCATCAGGGATAGCGCTGGGGCCAACGTCCTGACTTTC

v_call: TRBV7-9
d_call: TRBD2
j_call: TRBJ2-1
clone_size: -
cdr3_aa: CASSLGGLAGVGQFF
cdr3_nt: TGTGCCAGCAGCTTAGGTGGACTAGCGGGAGTAGGGCAGTTCTTC